Sequencing of this T cell receptor beta chain was carried out in a study of T cell responses to AZD1222 COVID-19 vaccine. Study conclusions and caveats: Just a handful of people given AZD1222 tested seropositive at baseline. Breadth and depth of Spike-specific TCRs rose after two AZD1222 doses. The donor group comprised mostly white British people and more females; the analysis possibly underestimated clonal diversity. Mapped onto spike, vaccine-associated CD4 TCRs spanned it and were dominant at 160-218 and 743-854.

Details on this clone: As yet, its antigen is unknown.

Only in-frame clones appear in the TCRdb table, and some are missing; sequencing was by immunoSEQ multiplex PCR. This table holds 130,000 or so clones, approximately 90% found once. Sequencing was performed on peripheral blood, taken on day 0 of AZD1222 vaccination. The clonotype was recovered from an adult in good health.

CDR3 residues: CASSLTLATGTDTQYF. In DNA form, the CDR3 reads TGTGCCAGCAGCTTAACCCTAGCGACGGGCACAGATACGCAGTATTTT. The chain links TRBV7-2 to TRBJ2-3, with D possibly TRBD2 on 6 matching bases. Trimming took 2 bases from V and 1 from J, leaving 13 bases between them. Germline CDR1 SGHTA, CDR2 FQGNSA. The CDR3 is 16 amino acids.